The source of this TCR beta chain is a study of T cells in Graves' hyperthyroidism and ophthalmopathy (dated 2019 in TCRdb). About the full investigation: Peripheral blood samples were taken at the time of initial diagnosis, prior to any treatment. After sampling, hyperthyroidism patients received methimazole starting at 30 mg daily, and ophthalmopathy patients received high-dose intravenous methylprednisolone. A discovery cohort of approximately 97 patients, about 40 with Graves' ophthalmopathy and 55 to 60 with stable Graves' hyperthyroidism, was used to find distinguishing TCR V-J signatures. TCR Vbeta CDR3 sequencing of fewer than 150 peripheral blood samples (43 ophthalmopathy, around 80 hyperthyroidism and roughly 17 progressor patients) is reported in the paper. In addition, the study compared T-cell repertoires in thyroid tissue and in blood from five to seven Graves' hyperthyroidism patients. The 100 discovery patients were divided at random into training and test sets in a 7:3 ratio. Prospective prediction of ophthalmopathy was tested in an independent validation cohort consisting of about 20 hyperthyroidism patients and more than 15 patients who later progressed to ophthalmopathy.

The table lists this clonotype with a few counts. Its antigen is not yet known. Qualities for individual bases were not recorded, and no much larger clone is one base off. The CDR3 runs 13 amino acids, cysteine and phenylalanine included. Only the CDR3 DNA is retained, 39 bases long and in frame from the first base. V and J are truncated by 5 bases and 5 bases respectively, leaving an intervening sequence of 12 bases. The germline V gene specifies SGHTA as CDR1 and FQGNSA as CDR2. The TCR beta CDR3 regions were amplified from RNA transcripts. The first round of RT-PCR for the TCR CDR3 was performed with the HTBI primer set and the Qiagen OneStep RT-PCR kit. A second multiplex PCR round built the libraries, followed by size selection and purification. Paired-end sequencing of the libraries was performed with 100 bp reads on an Illumina HiSeq2000. The original methods were these. SOAPnuke was used to process the raw data, throwing out any read that contained adapters or uncalled bases, had a mean Phred below 15, or lacked an exact constant-primer or identifier match. High-quality paired reads were merged with COPE v1.2.5, and unique nucleotide sequences were defined as clonotypes. Clonotypes were aligned to IMGT TRBV, TRBD and TRBJ reference segments using MiTCR v1.1. Only V-J combinations with frequency above 0.0001, covering 98% to 99.2% of repertoires, were analysed. A TCS score was defined as the ratio between F50 (clonal expansion) and ExV (chaos), using BLOSUM62-based TCRdist between CDR3 peptides within each V-J. Welch's t-statistics and random forest reduced just over 500 V-J features to roughly 13, which were used in a naive Bayes classifier (R e1071). Using fastp at Q25 and MiXCR, TCRdb reprocessed the public reads and kept productive beta chains. Identical CDR3 protein sequences are pooled into one entry, listed with their most common genes and DNA. TCRdb assigned the V and J calls; the authors' analysis was not used. This sample has some 650,000 distinct CDR3 sequences in its table, and roughly 15% of those were observed once. Roughly 3.3% of the sample goes to the ten largest clones.

Findings and caveats that apply to the study as a whole: Sample size was not statistically predetermined, and investigators were not blinded to group allocation. A 13 V-J signature model separated ophthalmopathy from stable hyperthyroidism, with 87.88% sensitivity and 81.08% specificity in cross-validation and 80%/75% in testing. Most expanded thyroid clonotypes (frequency above 0.001) were also detected in blood, a finding suggesting that blood repertoires may reflect thyroid immune responses. In validation, the model predicted progression to ophthalmopathy a median of about 5.9 months before onset, with roughly 68% sensitivity and nearly 75% specificity.

Ophthalmopathy patients had moderately to severely active disease, Clinical Activity Score of at least 3, NOSPECS grade of at least 4, and duration under 3 months. The study excluded patients with uncontrolled infections, other autoimmune diseases, pregnancy or lactation. Diagnoses were based on clinical symptoms, serum thyroxine and TRAb, thyroid ultrasound and orbital computed tomography. PBMCs were separated from approximately 10 ml of fresh peripheral blood using Ficoll-Paque density gradient centrifugation. Total RNA was extracted using Trizol reagent, and RNA quality was assessed on an Agilent 2100 Bioanalyzer.

This receptor was identified in a woman aged 40 to 50 with Graves' ophthalmopathy. In this chain, TRBV7-2 is recombined with TRBJ2-5, with TRBD1 as a weak D call on 5 bases. Input material: blood. The DNA sequence is given as TGTGCCAGCAGCCCAAACAGGATTGAGACCCAGTACTTC. Its product reads: CASSPNRIETQYF. With all but the CDR3 taken from the reference TRBV7-2 and TRBJ2-5 genes, the full variable domain is: GAGVSQSPSNKVTEKGKDVELRCDPISGHTALYWYRQSLGQGLEFLIYFQGNSAPDKSGLPSDRFSAERTGGSVSTLTIQRTQQEDSAVYLCASSPNRIETQYFGPGTRLLVL.